Given below is one TCR beta chain in context. The sample belongs to a study of blood T cell repertoires in COVID-19. About the study: The United States, Italy and Spain provided the acute and convalescent COVID-19 samples.

The germline V gene has CDR1 SGHTA and CDR2 FQGNSA. Deletions cut 5 bases from V and 5 bases from J, with 12 bases between. CDR3 length equals 14 residues. Source study methods: Estimation of nucleated cell counts was performed using reference gene primer amplification. Using immunoSEQ multiplex PCR, the repertoire was profiled, and TCRdb retains in-frame clones only, with some absent. D and trimming come from the DNA, and the V and J calls and clone size come from that table. The repertoire has approximately 97,000 clones, about nine tenths of them found once; the top ten carry 1.7%. The source of this sequence is a man aged 55 to 70 with acute or convalescent COVID-19. Sequenced material: peripheral blood. The J gene is TRBJ2-2, the V gene TRBV7-2; maybe TRBD1 (6 bases). Written as DNA, the CDR3 is TGTGCCAGCAGCGAACAGGGATGGACCGGGGAGCTGTTTTTT. As protein: CASSEQGWTGELFF.